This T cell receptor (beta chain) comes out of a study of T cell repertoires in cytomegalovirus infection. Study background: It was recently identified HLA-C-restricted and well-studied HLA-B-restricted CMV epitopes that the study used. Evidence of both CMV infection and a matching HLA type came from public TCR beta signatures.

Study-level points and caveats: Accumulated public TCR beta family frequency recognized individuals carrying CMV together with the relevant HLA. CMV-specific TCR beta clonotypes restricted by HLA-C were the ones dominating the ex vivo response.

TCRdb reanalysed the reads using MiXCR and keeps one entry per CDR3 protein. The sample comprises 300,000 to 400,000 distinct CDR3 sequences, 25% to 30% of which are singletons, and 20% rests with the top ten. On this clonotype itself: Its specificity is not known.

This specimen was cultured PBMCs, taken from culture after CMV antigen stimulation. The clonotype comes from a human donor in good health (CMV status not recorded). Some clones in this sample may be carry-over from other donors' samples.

DNA of the CDR3: TGTGCCAGCAGCTTAGCAGGGGGCGGTGGGAACACTGAAGCTTTCTTT. This gives the protein CASSLAGGGGNTEAFF. This rearrangement joins TRBV7-9 to TRBJ1-1; 7 bases align to TRBD1. Trimming cost V 0 bases and J 1 base; bases outside gene matches: 5. The length of the CDR3 is 16 residues. Germline V gives CDR1 SEHNR, CDR2 FQNEAQ (reference sequence).